This entry concerns a single TCR beta chain. The data stem from a study of CD8+ T cells in alopecia areata. The CDR3 covers 15 residues. Germline V CDR1 and CDR2: LNHDA, SQIVND (reference sequence). Trimming cost V 3 bases and J 4 bases, with 12 bases left between them. RNA, once extracted, was reverse transcribed into cDNA for use as the sequencing template. Method: immunoSEQ multiplex PCR; TCRdb's copy keeps in-frame clones and lacks some. Of approximately 120,000 clones listed, approximately 57% were seen once; the top ten hold around 5.7%. As for treatment: oral pan-JAK inhibitor, 5-10 mg twice daily.

Sample: CD4+ T cells sorted from blood, taken at week 4, from a patient treated with tofacitinib. This chain connects TRBV19 to TRBJ1-4; a weak D match, TRBD1 (5 bases). The source is a human donor with alopecia areata. CDR3 loop: CASSITVGDNEKLFF. The CDR3 nucleotides read TGTGCCAGTAGTATCACAGTGGGGGATAATGAAAAACTGTTTTTT.